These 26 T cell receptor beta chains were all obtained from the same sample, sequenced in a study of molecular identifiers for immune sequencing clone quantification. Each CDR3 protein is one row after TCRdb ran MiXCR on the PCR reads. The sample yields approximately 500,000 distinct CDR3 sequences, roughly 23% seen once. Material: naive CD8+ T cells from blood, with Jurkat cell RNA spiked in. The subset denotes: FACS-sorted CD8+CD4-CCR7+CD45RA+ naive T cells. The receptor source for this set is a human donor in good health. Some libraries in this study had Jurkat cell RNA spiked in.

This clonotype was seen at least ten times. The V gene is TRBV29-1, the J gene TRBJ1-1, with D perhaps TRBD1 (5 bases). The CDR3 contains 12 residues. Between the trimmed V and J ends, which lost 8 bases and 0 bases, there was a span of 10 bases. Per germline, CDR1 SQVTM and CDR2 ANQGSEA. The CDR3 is CSSRQMNTEAFF. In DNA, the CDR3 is TGCAGCTCAAGACAGATGAACACTGAAGCTTTCTTT.

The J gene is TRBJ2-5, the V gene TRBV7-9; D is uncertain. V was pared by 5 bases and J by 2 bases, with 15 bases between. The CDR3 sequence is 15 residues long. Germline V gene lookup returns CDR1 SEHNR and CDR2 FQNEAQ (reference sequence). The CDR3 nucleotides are TGTGCCAGCAGCCCAGGAGAGTCAGGTCAAGAGACCCAGTACTTC. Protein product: CASSPGESGQETQYF. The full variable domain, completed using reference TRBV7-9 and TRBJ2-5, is DTGVSQNPRHKITKRGQNVTFRCDPISEHNRLYWYRQTLGQGPEFLTYFQNEAQLEKSRLLSDRFSAERPKGSFSTLEIQRTEQGDSAMYLCASSPGESGQETQYFGPGTRLLVL.

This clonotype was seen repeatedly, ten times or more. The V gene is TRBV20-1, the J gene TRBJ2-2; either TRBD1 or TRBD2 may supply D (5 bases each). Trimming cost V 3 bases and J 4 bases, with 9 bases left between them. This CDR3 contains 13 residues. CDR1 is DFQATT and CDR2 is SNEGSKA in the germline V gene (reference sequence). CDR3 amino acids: CSARERGTGELFF. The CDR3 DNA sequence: TGCAGTGCTAGGGAGAGGGGCACCGGGGAGCTGTTTTTT.

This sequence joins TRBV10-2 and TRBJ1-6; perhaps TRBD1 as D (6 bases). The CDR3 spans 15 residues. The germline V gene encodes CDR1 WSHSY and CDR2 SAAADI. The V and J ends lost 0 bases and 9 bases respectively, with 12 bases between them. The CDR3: CASSESGGGRSPLHF. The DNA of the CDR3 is TGCGCCAGCAGTGAGTCAGGGGGAGGTCGTTCACCCCTCCACTTT.

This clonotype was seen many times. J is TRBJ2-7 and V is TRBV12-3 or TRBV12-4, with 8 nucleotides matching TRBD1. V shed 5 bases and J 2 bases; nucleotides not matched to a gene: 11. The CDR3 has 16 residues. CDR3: CASSPPQGAKAYEQYF. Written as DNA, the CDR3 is TGTGCCAGCAGTCCGCCCCAGGGGGCGAAAGCCTACGAGCAGTACTTC.

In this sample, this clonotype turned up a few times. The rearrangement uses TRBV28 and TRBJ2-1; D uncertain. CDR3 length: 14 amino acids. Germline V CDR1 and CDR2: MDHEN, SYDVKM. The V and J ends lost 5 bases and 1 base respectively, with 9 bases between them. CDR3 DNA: TGTGCCAGCAGTCCCTCAAATTCCTACAATGAGCAGTTCTTC. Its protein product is CASSPSNSYNEQFF.

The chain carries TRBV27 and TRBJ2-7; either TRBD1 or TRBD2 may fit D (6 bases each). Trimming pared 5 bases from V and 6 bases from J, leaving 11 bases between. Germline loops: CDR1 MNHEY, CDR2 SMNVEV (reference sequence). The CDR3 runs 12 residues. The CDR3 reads CASSPTGAEQYF. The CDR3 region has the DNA TGTGCCAGCAGTCCGACGGGGGCCGAGCAGTACTTC.

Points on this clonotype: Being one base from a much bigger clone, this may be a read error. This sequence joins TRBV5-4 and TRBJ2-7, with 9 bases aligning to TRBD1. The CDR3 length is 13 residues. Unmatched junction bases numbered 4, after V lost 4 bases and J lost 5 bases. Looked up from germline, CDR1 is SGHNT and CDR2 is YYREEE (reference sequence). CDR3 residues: CASSTWTGDEQYF. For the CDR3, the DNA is TGTGCCAGCAGCACCTGGACAGGGGACGAGCAGTACTTC.

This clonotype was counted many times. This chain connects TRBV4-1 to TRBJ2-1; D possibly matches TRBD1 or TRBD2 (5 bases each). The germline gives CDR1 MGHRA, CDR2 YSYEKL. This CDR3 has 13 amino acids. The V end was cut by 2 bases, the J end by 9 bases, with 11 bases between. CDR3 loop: CASSQLPGLEQFF. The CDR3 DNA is TGCGCCAGCAGCCAACTACCGGGGCTTGAGCAGTTCTTC.

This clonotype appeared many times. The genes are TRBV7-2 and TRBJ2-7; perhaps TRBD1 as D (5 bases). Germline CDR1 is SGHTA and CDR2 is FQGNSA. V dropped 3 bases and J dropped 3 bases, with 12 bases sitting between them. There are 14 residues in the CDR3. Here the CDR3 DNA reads TGTGCCAGCAGCTTTCAGGGTGTGGGCTACGAGCAGTACTTC. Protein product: CASSFQGVGYEQYF.

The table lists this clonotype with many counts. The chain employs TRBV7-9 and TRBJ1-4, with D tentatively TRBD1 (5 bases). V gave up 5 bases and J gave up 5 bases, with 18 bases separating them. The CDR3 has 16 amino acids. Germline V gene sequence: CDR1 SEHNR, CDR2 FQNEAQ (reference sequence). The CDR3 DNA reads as TGTGCCAGCAGCCCCCCTAGAGGAGGGGTAAATGAAAAACTGTTTTTT. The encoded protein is CASSPPRGGVNEKLFF.

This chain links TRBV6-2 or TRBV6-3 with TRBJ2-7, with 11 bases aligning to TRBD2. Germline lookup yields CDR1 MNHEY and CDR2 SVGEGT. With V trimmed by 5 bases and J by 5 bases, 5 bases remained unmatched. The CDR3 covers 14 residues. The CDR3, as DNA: TGTGCCAGCAGTCTAGCGGGAGGTTTCCACGAGCAGTACTTC. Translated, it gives CASSLAGGFHEQYF.

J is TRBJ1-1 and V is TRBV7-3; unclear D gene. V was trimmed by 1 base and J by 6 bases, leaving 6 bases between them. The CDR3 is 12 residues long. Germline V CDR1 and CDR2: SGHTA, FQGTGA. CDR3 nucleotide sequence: TGTGCCAGCAGCTTAATGGGGTCTGAAGCTTTCTTT. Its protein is CASSLMGSEAFF.

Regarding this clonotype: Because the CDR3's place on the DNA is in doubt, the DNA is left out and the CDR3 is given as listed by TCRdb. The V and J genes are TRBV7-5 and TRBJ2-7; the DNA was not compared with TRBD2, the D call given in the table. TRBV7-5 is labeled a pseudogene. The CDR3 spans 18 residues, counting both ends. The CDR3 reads CISVPEATSRVPPYEQYF.

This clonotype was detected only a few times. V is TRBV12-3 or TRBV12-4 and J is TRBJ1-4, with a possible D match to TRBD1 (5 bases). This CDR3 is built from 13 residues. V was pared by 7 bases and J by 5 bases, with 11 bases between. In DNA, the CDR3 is TGTGCCAGCACAAGGGGATCCAATGAAAAACTGTTTTTT. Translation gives CASTRGSNEKLFF.

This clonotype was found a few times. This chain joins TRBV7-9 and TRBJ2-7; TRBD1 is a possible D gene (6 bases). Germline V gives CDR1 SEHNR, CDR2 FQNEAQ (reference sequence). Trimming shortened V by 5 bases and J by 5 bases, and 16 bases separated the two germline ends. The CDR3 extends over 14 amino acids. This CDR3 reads CASSQTTGLHEQYF. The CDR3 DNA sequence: TGTGCCAGCAGCCAGACGACAGGACTCCACGAGCAGTACTTC.

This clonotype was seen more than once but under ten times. The CDR3 nucleotides are TGTGCCAGCAGTTTAGAGCGAGGCTACGAGCAGTACTTC. This codes for CASSLERGYEQYF. This chain connects TRBV12-3 or TRBV12-4 to TRBJ2-7, with unresolved D. V gave up 1 base and J gave up 3 bases, with 7 bases separating them. The CDR3 runs 13 residues.

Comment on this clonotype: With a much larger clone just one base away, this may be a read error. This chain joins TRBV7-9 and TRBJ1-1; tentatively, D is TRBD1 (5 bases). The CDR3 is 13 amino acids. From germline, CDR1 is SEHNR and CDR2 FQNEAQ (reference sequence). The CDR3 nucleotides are TGTGCCAGCAGCGCGGACACTTACACTGAAGCTTCCTTT. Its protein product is CASSADTYTEASF.

The CDR3 DNA reads TGTGCCAGCAGCCCCACGCGGGGGAATACGCCTGAAGCTTTCTTT. Protein: CASSPTRGNTPEAFF. V gene TRBV7-9 combines with J gene TRBJ1-1; possible D gene TRBD1, 5 bases. The germline V gene has CDR1 SEHNR and CDR2 FQNEAQ (reference sequence). V was cut by 5 bases and J by 6 bases, with 19 bases left in between. The CDR3 sequence is 15 residues long. Looking up the rest from reference TRBV7-9 and TRBJ1-1 gives the full variable domain: DTGVSQNPRHKITKRGQNVTFRCDPISEHNRLYWYRQTLGQGPEFLTYFQNEAQLEKSRLLSDRFSAERPKGSFSTLEIQRTEQGDSAMYLCASSPTRGNTPEAFFGQGTRLTVV.

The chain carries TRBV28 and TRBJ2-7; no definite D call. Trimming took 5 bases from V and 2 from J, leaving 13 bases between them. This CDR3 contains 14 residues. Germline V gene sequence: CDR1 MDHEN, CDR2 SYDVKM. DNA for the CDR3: TGTGCCAGCAGTCCCTCGTCTTACACCTACGAGCAGTACTTC. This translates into CASSPSSYTYEQYF.

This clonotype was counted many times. The DNA of the CDR3 is TGTGCCAGCAGTTGGTCTAGCGGGAGGCCGGATACGCAGTATTTT. Its protein product is CASSWSSGRPDTQYF. V gene TRBV12-3 or TRBV12-4 combines with J gene TRBJ2-3, with TRBD2 matching over 11 bases. J lost 6 bases, V lost 4 bases, and 6 bases had no gene match. CDR3 size: 15 residues.

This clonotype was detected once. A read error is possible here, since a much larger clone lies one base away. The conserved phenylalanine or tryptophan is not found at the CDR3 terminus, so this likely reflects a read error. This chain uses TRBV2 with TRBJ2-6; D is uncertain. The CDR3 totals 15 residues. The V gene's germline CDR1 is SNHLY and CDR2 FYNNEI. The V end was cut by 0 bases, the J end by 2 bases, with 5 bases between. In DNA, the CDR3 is TGTGCCAGCAGTGAAGCAAGAACTGGGGCCAACGTCCTGACTTCC. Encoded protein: CASSEARTGANVLTS.

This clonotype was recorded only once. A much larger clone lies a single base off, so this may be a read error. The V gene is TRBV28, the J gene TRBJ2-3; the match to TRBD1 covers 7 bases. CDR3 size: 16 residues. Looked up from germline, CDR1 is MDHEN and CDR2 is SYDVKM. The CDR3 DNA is TGTGCCCGCAGTTCTAACTTAATGACAGGGACAGATACGCAGTATTTT. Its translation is CARSSNLMTGTDTQYF. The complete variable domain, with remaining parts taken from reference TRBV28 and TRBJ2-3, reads DVKVTQSSRYLVKRTGEKVFLECVQDMDHENMFWYRQDPGLGLRLIYFSYDVKMKEKGDIPEGYSVSREKKERFSLILESASTNQTSMYLCARSSNLMTGTDTQYFGPGTRLTVL.

The CDR3 is CASSQEGWASGMSYEQYF. The CDR3 DNA reads TGCGCCAGCAGCCAAGAGGGGTGGGCTAGCGGTATGTCCTACGAGCAGTACTTC. The chain couples TRBV4-3 to TRBJ2-7, with 7 bases identical to TRBD2. The ends lost 0 bases at V and 1 base at J; junction bases unmatched: 12. CDR1 and CDR2 from the germline V gene are LGHNA and YSLEER. The length of the CDR3 is 18 residues.

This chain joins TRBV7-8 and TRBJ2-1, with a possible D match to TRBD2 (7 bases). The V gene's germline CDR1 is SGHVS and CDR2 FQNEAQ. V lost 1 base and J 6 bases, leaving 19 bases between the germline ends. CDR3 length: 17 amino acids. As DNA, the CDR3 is TGTGCCAGCAGCTTAGTTTCGGGGGCTAGCGGACTCAATGAGCAGTTCTTC. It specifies CASSLVSGASGLNEQFF.

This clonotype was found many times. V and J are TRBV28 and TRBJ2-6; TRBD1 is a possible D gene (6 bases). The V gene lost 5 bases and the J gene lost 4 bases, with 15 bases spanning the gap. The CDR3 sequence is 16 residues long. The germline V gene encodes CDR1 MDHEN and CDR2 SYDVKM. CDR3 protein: CASSKTGFAGANVLTF. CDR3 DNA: TGTGCCAGCAGTAAGACAGGCTTCGCCGGGGCCAACGTCCTGACTTTC.